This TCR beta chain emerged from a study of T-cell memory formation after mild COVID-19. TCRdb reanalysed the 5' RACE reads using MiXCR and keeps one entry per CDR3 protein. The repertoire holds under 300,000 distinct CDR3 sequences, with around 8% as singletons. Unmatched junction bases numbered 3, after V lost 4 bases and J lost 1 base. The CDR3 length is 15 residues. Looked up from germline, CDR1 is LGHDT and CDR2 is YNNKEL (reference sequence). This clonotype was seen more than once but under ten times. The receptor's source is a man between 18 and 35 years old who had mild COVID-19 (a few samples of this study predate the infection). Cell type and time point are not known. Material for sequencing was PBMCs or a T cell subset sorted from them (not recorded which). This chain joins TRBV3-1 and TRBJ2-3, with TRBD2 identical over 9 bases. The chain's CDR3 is CASSPSGERTDTQYF. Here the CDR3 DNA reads TGTGCCAGCAGCCCTAGCGGGGAACGCACAGATACGCAGTATTTT.